This T cell receptor beta chain was recorded in a study of cytomegalovirus exposure and HLA in healthy donors. Concerning this clone itself: The antigen is not known.

Study results and caveats: Using the classifier, cytomegalovirus status was reportedly diagnosed with high specificity and sensitivity.

Germline V lookup: CDR1 GTSNPN, CDR2 SVGIG (reference sequence). CDR3 length: 16 amino acids. J was trimmed by 0 bases and V by 7 bases; bases with no gene match: 9. Use of 60 Vbeta and 13 Jbeta primers characterized the PCR. Some clones are missing from TCRdb's copy, which holds only in-frame ones; the method was immunoSEQ multiplex PCR. The table shows 150,000 to 200,000 clones, with around 79% occurring only once. The sequencing sample was made of PBMCs. The TCR comes from a woman aged 45-59 years in good health and CMV-seronegative. The V and J genes are TRBV30 and TRBJ2-7; TRBD2 matches 13 bases. CDR3 loop: CAFPGLAGPSSYEQYF. In DNA, the CDR3 is TGTGCCTTTCCGGGACTAGCGGGGCCGAGCTCCTACGAGCAGTACTTC.